A single sample gave rise to the 9 T cell receptor beta chains below, sequenced in a study of T-cell reconstitution after alpha-beta-depleted transplantation in children (TCRdb year 2016). Library method: PCR. Sequencing was performed on an Illumina HiSeq 2500. TCR libraries were prepared with molecular barcoding, using unique molecular identifiers to normalize TCRbeta repertoire quantification. TCRdb trimmed the raw reads at Q25, called clones with MiXCR and kept productive beta chains. Each record represents a unique CDR3 protein, reported with the most common genes and DNA among its rows. The sample table contains some 310,000 distinct CDR3 sequences; only one count was recorded for around 20% of them. The ten biggest clones cover around 9.9% of the sample. The treatment or condition label here, explained by the study, means: allogeneic hematopoietic cell transplantation with graft depleted of TCRalphabeta T cells and CD19 B cells.

Sample: PBMCs, mostly from graft donor cells, taken 180 days after TCRalphabeta/CD19-depleted stem cell transplant. The receptors stem from a male patient aged 10 to 17 who had a stem cell transplant for acute lymphoblastic leukemia, so the T cells may come from the graft donor.

The chain couples TRBV10-3 to TRBJ2-1; 9 positions match TRBD2. CDR1 is ENHRY and CDR2 is SYGVKD in the germline V gene. This CDR3 comprises 15 residues. V lost 4 bases and J lost 9; bases outside the gene matches: 10. CDR3 amino acids: CAISVWGTSNPEQFF. DNA of the CDR3: TGTGCCATCAGTGTTTGGGGGACTAGCAATCCTGAGCAGTTCTTC.

The chain is built from TRBV12-3 or TRBV12-4 and TRBJ2-5, with 7 bases identical to TRBD2. The CDR3 is 14 amino acids. V gave up 5 bases and J gave up 0 bases; unmatched junction bases: 3. The DNA of the CDR3 is TGTGCCAGCAGTCCGGGACTAAACCAAGAGACCCAGTACTTC. It yields the protein CASSPGLNQETQYF.

The chain is built from TRBV12-3 or TRBV12-4 and TRBJ2-2; 10 bases map to TRBD1. With V trimmed by 8 bases and J by 3 bases, 6 bases remained unmatched. The CDR3 extends over 15 amino acids. Written as DNA, the CDR3 is TGTGCCAGCGGGACAGGGGCGGGGGACACCGGGGAGCTGTTTTTT. Translated, it gives CASGTGAGDTGELFF.

The chain recombines TRBV3-1 with TRBJ2-3; 16 bases are a match to TRBD2. Germline CDR1 LGHDT, CDR2 YNNKEL (reference sequence). Unmatched junction bases numbered 4, after V lost 4 bases and J lost 0 bases. The CDR3 consists of 18 residues. CDR3 protein: CASSPGTSGRASTDTQYF. The CDR3 DNA reads as TGTGCCAGCAGCCCCGGGACTAGCGGGAGGGCCAGCACAGATACGCAGTATTTT.

Comments on this clonotype: This clone may be a read error of a much larger clone one base away. The chain uses TRBV19 and TRBJ1-1; no clear D gene. Germline V gives CDR1 LNHDA, CDR2 SQIVND (reference sequence). The V gene lost 7 bases and the J gene lost 1 base, with 16 bases spanning the gap. CDR3 length: 15 residues. CDR3: CASTRLGWTNTEAFF. In DNA form, the CDR3 reads TGTGCCAGTACCCGGCTGGGATGGACGAACACTGAAGCTTTCTTT.

This clonotype turned up a few times. This chain uses TRBV27 with TRBJ2-3; 9 nucleotides line up with TRBD2. Per germline, CDR1 MNHEY and CDR2 SMNVEV (reference sequence). The CDR3 runs 14 residues. With 3 bases clipped from V and 5 bases from J, the junction kept 3 bases outside the gene matches. CDR3 sequence (DNA): TGTGCCAGCAGTTTGTCTAGCGGGATAGATACGCAGTATTTT. Translated, it gives CASSLSSGIDTQYF.

The chain links TRBV7-2 to TRBJ2-7; no reliable D call. Germline CDR1 and CDR2: SGHTA and FQGNSA. V lost 6 bases, J lost 0 bases, and 15 bases lay in between. CDR3 length: 15 amino acids. CDR3 sequence (DNA): TGTGCCAGCAGTTGGGGTAGTACGGGCTCCTACGAGCAGTACTTC. As protein: CASSWGSTGSYEQYF.

For the CDR3, the DNA is TGCGCCAGCAGCTTTTACCCGGCCACCACCAACACCGGGGAGCTGTTTTTT. As protein: CASSFYPATTNTGELFF. The chain employs TRBV5-1 and TRBJ2-2, with D uncertain. The CDR3 is made up of 17 amino acids. The germline gives CDR1 SGHRS, CDR2 YFSETQ. Trimming took off 2 bases at V and 2 bases at J, with 16 bases between the two ends.

V gene TRBV5-6 combines with J gene TRBJ2-1; D perhaps matches TRBD2 (5 bases). The ends were cut back, 0 bases at V and 0 bases at J, with 10 bases in the middle. This CDR3 has 16 residues. Germline-derived CDR1 and CDR2 are SGHDT and YYEEEE. CDR3 protein: CASSLERRSSYNEQFF. CDR3 coding DNA: TGTGCCAGCAGCTTGGAGCGGAGAAGCTCCTACAATGAGCAGTTCTTC.